These 27 T cell receptor beta chains share one sample of origin, sequenced in a study of cytomegalovirus exposure and HLA in healthy donors. 60 Vbeta and 13 Jbeta primers were used in PCR. This table comes from immunoSEQ multiplex PCR, and its TCRdb copy is limited to in-frame clones, with some not included. In the table there are 85,000 to 100,000 clones, around 64% of which are singletons. The specimen was PBMCs. These receptor sequences come from a man aged 55 to 69 in good health and CMV-seronegative.

This chain's CDR3 is CASSHGLAGAQGNEQFF. CDR3 sequence (DNA): TGTGCCAGCAGCCATGGACTAGCGGGGGCCCAGGGGAATGAGCAGTTCTTC. V is TRBV7-2 and J is TRBJ2-1; 13 bases are shared with TRBD2. V shed 5 bases, J shed 7 bases, and the junction held 11 bases outside the gene matches. CDR1 SGHTA and CDR2 FQGNSA come from the germline V gene. This CDR3 is 17 amino acids long. Filled out from reference TRBV7-2 and TRBJ2-1, the complete variable domain reads GAGVSQSPSNKVTEKGKDVELRCDPISGHTALYWYRQSLGQGLEFLIYFQGNSAPDKSGLPSDRFSAERTGGSVSTLTIQRTQQEDSAVYLCASSHGLAGAQGNEQFFGPGTRLTVL.

The chain uses TRBV6-5 and TRBJ1-6; no definite D call. Looked up from germline, CDR1 is MNHEY and CDR2 is SVGAGI. Trimming pared 8 bases from V and 0 bases from J, leaving 11 bases between. This CDR3 has 15 amino acids. CDR3 bases: TGTGCCAGCCTTAAAGCGAGCTCCTATAATTCACCCCTCCACTTT. This sequence encodes CASLKASSYNSPLHF.

The chain links TRBV7-2 to TRBJ2-1; 7 nucleotides line up with TRBD2. The germline CDR1 and CDR2 sequences are SGHTA and FQGNSA. V lost 1 base and J lost 4; bases outside the gene matches: 7. This CDR3 spans 16 amino acids. DNA for the CDR3: TGTGCCAGCAGCTTAGTCGGGGGGATAATTTACAATGAGCAGTTCTTC. It codes for CASSLVGGIIYNEQFF.

The rearrangement joins TRBV7-6 to TRBJ2-7, with 12 bases fitting TRBD1. Germline assignment: CDR1 SGHVS and CDR2 FNYEAQ. The CDR3 runs to 14 residues. V was clipped by 5 bases and J by 7 bases; unmatched bases: 6. CDR3 protein: CASSPGQGAGEQYF. CDR3 nucleotides: TGTGCCAGCAGCCCGGGACAGGGGGCAGGGGAGCAGTACTTC.

V and J are TRBV5-1 and TRBJ2-6, with 7 bases that match TRBD1. The CDR3 contains 19 residues. V was clipped by 4 bases and J by 1 base; unmatched bases: 14. CDR1 is SGHRS, CDR2 YFSETQ, per germline. CDR3 residues: CASSMEGDRVRSGANVLTF. The CDR3 DNA reads TGCGCCAGCAGCATGGAAGGCGACAGGGTTCGATCTGGGGCCAACGTCCTGACTTTC.

This chain uses TRBV15 with TRBJ1-1, with a tentative D call TRBD1 (6 bases). The germline gives CDR1 LNHNV, CDR2 YYDKDF (reference sequence). Between the trimmed V and J ends, which lost 0 bases and 4 bases, there was a span of 12 bases. The CDR3 is 15 residues long. The CDR3 DNA sequence: TGTGCCACCAGCAGAGATGGAGTCAGGGGCACTGAAGCTTTCTTT. Translation: CATSRDGVRGTEAFF.

The genes are TRBV6-5 and TRBJ1-4; 8 bases align to TRBD1. The CDR3 runs 16 residues. CDR1 MNHEY and CDR2 SVGAGI come from the germline V gene. The junction had 4 bases not matched to a gene; V was cut back by 4 bases and J by 0 bases. CDR3 DNA: TGTGCCAGCAGTTCGAAACAGGGGGCAACTAATGAAAAACTGTTTTTT. It encodes CASSSKQGATNEKLFF.

This chain uses TRBV10-2 with TRBJ2-5, with TRBD2 matching over 10 bases. Germline assignment: CDR1 WSHSY and CDR2 SAAADI. This CDR3 is 16 amino acids long. V was clipped by 4 bases and J by 2 bases; unmatched bases: 7. CDR3 region: CASSGSSGGLQETQYF. DNA for the CDR3: TGCGCCAGCAGTGGGTCTAGCGGGGGTTTACAAGAGACCCAGTACTTC.

V gene TRBV9 combines with J gene TRBJ2-3, with unresolved D. Germline V lookup: CDR1 SGDLS, CDR2 YYNGEE. This CDR3 has 15 residues. The germline V and J ends were trimmed by 0 bases and 1 base, with 9 bases remaining between them. CDR3 nucleotide sequence: TGTGCCAGCAGCGTAGCCGGGTTGGGCACAGATACGCAGTATTTT. This translates into CASSVAGLGTDTQYF.

The chain combines TRBV5-1 with TRBJ2-3; D unresolved. Germline V gives CDR1 SGHRS, CDR2 YFSETQ. With 0 bases removed from V and 0 bases from J, the gap between germline ends came to 11 bases. This CDR3 has 16 amino acids. As DNA, the CDR3 is TGCGCCAGCAGCTTGGGTCCGCGTGCTAGCACAGATACGCAGTATTTT. Translating it yields CASSLGPRASTDTQYF. Full variable domain (rest looked up from reference TRBV5-1 and TRBJ2-3): KAGVTQTPRYLIKTRGQQVTLSCSPISGHRSVSWYQQTPGQGLQFLFEYFSETQRNKGNFPGRFSGRQFSNSRSEMNVSTLELGDSALYLCASSLGPRASTDTQYFGPGTRLTVL.

This clone was detected only a few times. The chain is built from TRBV18 and TRBJ2-5; weak D call: TRBD2 (6 bases). V lost 3 bases and J lost 4, with 15 bases in between. Germline-derived CDR1 and CDR2 are KGHSH and LQKENI. The CDR3 contains 15 residues. The CDR3 region is CASSPLTSRGETQYF. The CDR3 nucleotides read TGTGCCAGCTCACCCCTTACTAGCCGAGGAGAGACCCAGTACTTC.

The genes are TRBV6-1 and TRBJ2-7, with 8 bases fitting TRBD2. This CDR3 comprises 18 residues. V trimming: 4 bases; J trimming: 3 bases; junction bases outside the gene matches: 17. CDR1 and CDR2 (germline): MNHNS, SASEGT. The CDR3 DNA reads as TGTGCCAGCAGTGCCGAAGTCCGCTGGCGGGGGGCCGTCTACGAGCAGTACTTC. Protein product: CASSAEVRWRGAVYEQYF.

The CDR3 is CASSVEDGGYEQYF. For the CDR3, the DNA is TGTGCCAGCAGTGTGGAGGACGGAGGCTACGAGCAGTACTTC. The chain combines TRBV6-1 with TRBJ2-7; a weak D match, TRBD2 (5 bases). Germline V gives CDR1 MNHNS, CDR2 SASEGT. Trimming removed 4 bases from V and 3 bases from J, with 13 bases in between. The CDR3 covers 14 residues.

The chain uses TRBV7-9 and TRBJ1-2; D uncertain. CDR1 is SEHNR and CDR2 is FQNEAQ in the germline V gene (reference sequence). The CDR3 length is 14 residues. V gave up 5 bases and J gave up 5 bases, with 15 bases separating them. This chain's CDR3 is CASSISGSEYGYTF. For the CDR3, the DNA is TGTGCCAGCAGCATATCCGGCAGCGAATATGGCTACACCTTC.

This rearrangement joins TRBV7-3 to TRBJ1-1, with D tentatively TRBD1 (5 bases). There are 14 residues in the CDR3. Germline V CDR1 and CDR2: SGHTA, FQGTGA. Trimming shortened V by 6 bases and J by 0 bases, and 11 bases separated the two germline ends. The CDR3 spells CASSYDSMNTEAFF. The CDR3 coding sequence is TGTGCCAGCAGTTATGACAGCATGAACACTGAAGCTTTCTTT.

The chain recombines TRBV2 with TRBJ2-6, with TRBD1 identical over 9 bases. With V trimmed by 7 bases and J by 2 bases, 9 bases remained unmatched. This CDR3 contains 17 residues. Germline CDR1 SNHLY, CDR2 FYNNEI. Written as DNA, the CDR3 is TGTGCCAGCACCACCGGGACAGGGCTCGCTGGGGCCAACGTCCTGACTTTC. It translates to CASTTGTGLAGANVLTF. Full variable domain (remainder filled in from reference TRBV2 and TRBJ2-6): EPEVTQTPSHQVTQMGQEVILRCVPISNHLYFYWYRQILGQKVEFLVSFYNNEISEKSEIFDDQFSVERPDGSNFTLKIRSTKLEDSAMYFCASTTGTGLAGANVLTFGAGSRLTVL.

This clone was counted only a few times. As DNA, the CDR3 is TGTGCCAGCAGGGGGGGTAGCGGGAGAAATTTGGGTGAGCAGTTCTTC. This codes for CASRGGSGRNLGEQFF. V is TRBV6-6 and J is TRBJ2-1, with 9 positions matching TRBD2. Germline CDR1 MNHNY, CDR2 SVGAGI (reference sequence). Trimming cost V 6 bases and J 9 bases; bases outside gene matches: 15. The CDR3 consists of 16 residues.

V is TRBV2 and J is TRBJ1-4, with TRBD1 as a possible D gene (6 bases). Per germline, CDR1 SNHLY and CDR2 FYNNEI. Trimming took off 8 bases at V and 5 bases at J, with 15 bases between the two ends. This CDR3 is built from 14 residues. CDR3 DNA: TGTGCCAGCTTGAGGGGGACGGGCAATGAAAAACTGTTTTTT. Amino acids: CASLRGTGNEKLFF.

This clone was detected only once. The junction does not match germline at one end; this may be a read error. The chain carries TRBV6-6 and TRBJ1-2; D might be TRBD1 (5 bases). This CDR3 region has 13 residues. Germline values: CDR1 MNHNY, CDR2 SVGAGI (reference sequence). The CDR3 spells CASSYKGTTMMVF. CDR3 in DNA: TGTGCCAGCAGTTACAAGGGGACTACGATGATGGTGTTC.

This clone occurred a few times. V gene TRBV5-6 combines with J gene TRBJ1-1; D might be TRBD1 (5 bases). This CDR3 is built from 16 residues. The V gene lost 3 bases and the J gene lost 1 base, with 16 bases spanning the gap. Germline assignment: CDR1 SGHDT and CDR2 YYEEEE. CDR3 nucleotide sequence: TGTGCCAGCAGCTCGATAGACAGATCGGCGAACACTGAAGCTTTCTTT. Protein product: CASSSIDRSANTEAFF. The whole variable domain, filled in from reference TRBV5-6 and TRBJ1-1, reads DAGVTQSPTHLIKTRGQQVTLRCSPKSGHDTVSWYQQALGQGPQFIFQYYEEEERQRGNFPDRFSGHQFPNYSSELNVNALLLGDSALYLCASSSIDRSANTEAFFGQGTRLTVV.

This clone occurred a few times. The genes are TRBV28 and TRBJ1-2, with no clear D. V shed 6 bases and J shed 5 bases, with 13 bases lying between them. The CDR3 has 13 residues. Germline V lookup: CDR1 MDHEN, CDR2 SYDVKM. The CDR3 coding sequence is TGTGCCAGCAGACCCCCCCCAGTTTATGGCTACACCTTC. This sequence encodes CASRPPPVYGYTF.

CDR3 protein: CASRGWTGGYEQYF. In nucleotides, the CDR3 is TGTGCCAGCAGAGGATGGACAGGGGGCTACGAGCAGTACTTC. The chain carries TRBV27 and TRBJ2-7; 10 bases map to TRBD1. The germline V gene encodes CDR1 MNHEY and CDR2 SMNVEV (reference sequence). Trimming at V came to 6 bases and at J to 3 bases, leaving 5 bases not matched to a gene. The CDR3 runs 14 residues.

CDR3 DNA: TGTGCCAGTAGTATAACGGGGGGACATTACACAGATACGCAGTATTTT. Translated: CASSITGGHYTDTQYF. The rearrangement joins TRBV19 to TRBJ2-3, with a tentative D call TRBD2 (7 bases). V lost 2 bases and J lost 2, with 14 bases in between. The CDR3 length is 16 residues. Germline V gives CDR1 LNHDA, CDR2 SQIVND (reference sequence). Full variable domain (outside the CDR3, taken from reference TRBV19 and TRBJ2-3): DGGITQSPKYLFRKEGQNVTLSCEQNLNHDAMYWYRQDPGQGLRLIYYSQIVNDFQKGDIAEGYSVSREKKESFPLTVTSAQKNPTAFYLCASSITGGHYTDTQYFGPGTRLTVL.

The chain uses TRBV6-1 and TRBJ2-3, with 8 bases fitting TRBD1. The length of the CDR3 is 15 residues. Germline V gives CDR1 MNHNS, CDR2 SASEGT. Trimming removed 2 bases from V and 2 bases from J; junction bases left unmatched: 3. The CDR3 DNA sequence: TGTGCCAGCAGTGAACAGGGGGCGCCCACAGATACGCAGTATTTT. Amino acids: CASSEQGAPTDTQYF.

This chain connects TRBV6-5 to TRBJ2-1; 9 nucleotides match TRBD1. V lost 2 bases, J lost 4 bases, and 6 bases stayed unmatched. Germline CDR1 and CDR2: MNHEY and SVGAGI. The CDR3 is made up of 16 amino acids. The DNA for the CDR3 is TGTGCCAGCAGTTACCTACCGGGACAGGGTTACAATGAGCAGTTCTTC. Translated, it gives CASSYLPGQGYNEQFF.

Comment on this clone: Mismatch with germline at one junction end may stem from a read error. The V gene is TRBV7-9, the J gene TRBJ2-7, with 10 bases aligning to TRBD2. The CDR3 totals 16 residues. The germline V gene has CDR1 SEHNR and CDR2 FQNEAQ (reference sequence). DNA for the CDR3: TGTTCCAGCACCTTGGGGATTAGCGGGGGGCCCTACGAGCAGTACTTC. The encoded protein is CSSTLGISGGPYEQYF. The full variable domain, rest sourced from reference TRBV7-9 and TRBJ2-7, is DTGVSQNPRHKITKRGQNVTFRCDPISEHNRLYWYRQTLGQGPEFLTYFQNEAQLEKSRLLSDRFSAERPKGSFSTLEIQRTEQGDSAMYLCSSTLGISGGPYEQYFGPGTRLTVT.

The chain links TRBV5-1 to TRBJ2-7; 13 bases align to TRBD2. The germline V gene has CDR1 SGHRS and CDR2 YFSETQ. V lost 4 bases and J lost 6; bases outside the gene matches: 7. The CDR3 spans 15 residues. CDR3 DNA: TGCGCCAGCAGCCCACGGACTAGCGGGAGAATCGAGCAGTACTTC. This codes for CASSPRTSGRIEQYF.